The 7 T cell receptor beta chains listed next were all sequenced from one sample in a study of T cells in Graves' hyperthyroidism and ophthalmopathy. Amplification targeted TCR beta CDR3 regions from RNA transcripts. TCR CDR3 regions were first amplified by RT-PCR with HTBI primers. TCRdb re-called the multiplex PCR reads with MiXCR, one entry per CDR3 protein. The sample lists over 450,000 distinct CDR3 sequences; 17% were seen once. Sequenced: blood. The receptors were gathered from a woman aged 18-29 years with Graves' ophthalmopathy.

The chain recombines TRBV12-3 or TRBV12-4 with TRBJ1-5; TRBD1 is a possible D gene (5 bases). Trimming shortened V by 1 base and J by 0 bases, and 10 bases separated the two germline ends. This CDR3 spans 16 amino acids. The CDR3 DNA follows: TGTGCCAGCAGTTTAGGAGGCAGGGTTAGCAATCAGCCCCAGCATTTT. Amino acids: CASSLGGRVSNQPQHF.

This clonotype was detected ten times or more. V and J are TRBV18 and TRBJ1-2; D remains ambiguous. Germline V lookup: CDR1 KGHSH, CDR2 LQKENI. This CDR3 has 12 amino acids. Trimming took 1 base from V and 2 from J, leaving 2 bases between them. CDR3 sequence reads: CASSPQNYGYTF. In DNA, the CDR3 is TGTGCCAGCTCACCACAAAACTATGGCTACACCTTC.

In this sample, this clonotype turned up many times. The chain carries TRBV12-3 or TRBV12-4 and TRBJ2-3; 10 nucleotides agree with TRBD2. The CDR3 loop spans 16 amino acids. With V trimmed by 2 bases and J by 5 bases, 7 bases remained unmatched. CDR3 region: CASSLRASGGGDTQYF. For the CDR3, the DNA is TGTGCCAGCAGTTTACGGGCTAGCGGGGGTGGAGATACGCAGTATTTT.

At least ten counts were recorded for this clonotype. This sequence joins TRBV20-1 and TRBJ2-1; TRBD1 matches at 9 bases. The CDR3 runs to 15 residues. Looked up from germline, CDR1 is DFQATT and CDR2 is SNEGSKA (reference sequence). The V gene end was trimmed by 2 bases and the J gene end by 8 bases; junction bases not matched to a gene: 10. In DNA form, the CDR3 reads TGCAGTGCTAGATCTCCGGGACAGGGAGGGTATGAGCAGTTCTTC. It is translated as CSARSPGQGGYEQFF.

This clonotype was recorded a few times. This chain uses TRBV5-6 with TRBJ2-5; TRBD2 matches 10 bases. In germline, CDR1 is SGHDT, CDR2 YYEEEE. This CDR3 spans 17 amino acids. Trimming at V came to 0 bases and at J to 4 bases, leaving 9 bases not matched to a gene. This CDR3 reads CASSLAVSGGILETQYF. CDR3 coding DNA: TGTGCCAGCAGCTTGGCCGTTAGCGGGGGGATATTAGAGACCCAGTACTTC.

J is TRBJ1-2 and V is TRBV10-3; D not resolved. CDR3 size: 14 residues. Germline values: CDR1 ENHRY, CDR2 SYGVKD. V was pared by 4 bases and J by 0 bases, with 9 bases between. The CDR3: CAISGAGANYGYTF. The CDR3, as DNA: TGTGCCATCAGTGGGGCAGGAGCTAACTATGGCTACACCTTC.

This clonotype was recorded many times. The rearrangement joins TRBV10-3 to TRBJ2-3, with 7 bases matching TRBD1. The CDR3 is made up of 15 amino acids. The germline CDR1 and CDR2 sequences are ENHRY and SYGVKD. V lost 2 bases, J lost 2 bases, and 4 bases stayed unmatched. CDR3 amino acids: CAISEAGGFTDTQYF. The CDR3 DNA is TGTGCCATCAGTGAGGCAGGGGGTTTCACAGATACGCAGTATTTT.